Below, 8 T cell receptor beta chains from the same sample are listed, as sequenced in a study of control samples from healthy donors and cancer patients. Produced via immunoSEQ multiplex PCR; TCRdb's table is partial and in-frame only. The sample yields around 67,000 clones, around 90% seen once. Material for sequencing was PBMCs. Receptors originate from a man in his 60s with colorectal cancer.

The chain joins TRBV3-1 (or the pseudogene TRBV3-2) to TRBJ2-3; D could derive from TRBD1 or TRBD2 (6 bases each). Trimming removed 0 bases from V and 2 bases from J, with 12 bases in between. CDR1 is LGHDT and CDR2 is YNNKEL in the germline V gene (reference sequence). This CDR3 has 16 amino acids. CDR3 residues: CASSQDRGDPTDTQYF. CDR3 sequence (DNA): TGTGCCAGCAGCCAAGATAGGGGGGATCCCACAGATACGCAGTATTTT.

In DNA form, the CDR3 reads TGTGCCAGCTCAACAGGCACAACTAATGAAAAACTGTTTTTT. Its translation is CASSTGTTNEKLFF. This chain connects TRBV18 to TRBJ1-4; possibly TRBD1 for D (5 bases). Germline V gene data show CDR1 as KGHSH and CDR2 as LQKENI. This CDR3 comprises 14 residues. The germline V and J ends were trimmed by 5 bases and 0 bases, with 7 bases remaining between them.

The rearrangement links TRBV25-1 to TRBJ2-2, with TRBD2 matching 10 bases. The CDR3 has 14 residues. After removal of 9 bases from V and 3 bases from J, the junction contained 4 bases not matched to a gene. Germline CDR1 reads MGHDK; CDR2 reads SYGVNS. CDR3 coding DNA: TGTGCCAGTGAAGCGGGGGGGTACACCGGGGAGCTGTTTTTT. It codes for CASEAGGYTGELFF.

The V call is TRBV7-8, the J call TRBJ2-7; possibly TRBD2 for D (5 bases). The CDR3 loop spans 16 amino acids. The V end lost 5 bases, the J end lost 2 bases, and 19 bases lay between the germline ends. Germline loops: CDR1 SGHVS, CDR2 FQNEAQ. The CDR3 here is CASSPSRDYGAYEQYF. CDR3 DNA sequence: TGTGCCAGCAGCCCCTCCCGAGATTACGGGGCCTACGAGCAGTACTTC.

The DNA of the CDR3 is TGTGCCAGCAGTTACTCTGAGGCGAATTCACCCCTCCACTTT. It is translated as CASSYSEANSPLHF. The genes are TRBV6-6 and TRBJ1-6; no firm D call. Germline lookup yields CDR1 MNHNY and CDR2 SVGAGI (reference sequence). V was cut by 0 bases and J by 7 bases, with 7 bases left in between. The CDR3 runs 14 residues.

About this clone itself: Compared with germline, one end of the junction differs, possibly owing to a read error. J is TRBJ2-7 and V is TRBV4-1, with 11 positions matching TRBD1. CDR1 is MGHRA, CDR2 YSYEKL, per germline. The CDR3 sequence is 17 residues long. In nucleotides, the CDR3 is TGCGCCACCAGCCAAGAACGGGGGGGACAGGGGGCCTACGAGCAGTACTTC. Protein: CATSQERGGQGAYEQYF.

This chain uses TRBV2 with TRBJ2-7; TRBD1 matches 9 bases. Germline CDR1 reads SNHLY; CDR2 reads FYNNEI. This CDR3 is built from 13 residues. The V segment lost 4 bases and the J segment 6 bases; nucleotides outside the gene matches: 4. This chain's CDR3 is CASSVDRGAEQYF. CDR3 DNA: TGTGCCAGCAGTGTAGACAGGGGGGCCGAGCAGTACTTC.

The chain uses TRBV29-1 and TRBJ1-2, with D maybe TRBD1 (5 bases). Germline V gene lookup returns CDR1 SQVTM and CDR2 ANQGSEA. The germline V and J ends were trimmed by 4 bases and 4 bases, with 10 bases remaining between them. The CDR3 is 12 amino acids. The CDR3 reads CSVVTGSYGYTF. Written as DNA, the CDR3 is TGCAGCGTTGTAACAGGAAGCTATGGCTACACCTTC.